This section outlines one T cell receptor (beta chain) sequence together with its context. Its target is unknown. The assay was immunoSEQ multiplex PCR, and TCRdb's table has in-frame clones only and misses some. The data contain roughly 150,000 clones, roughly nine tenths of them singletons. The sample comes from a study of T cell responses to AZD1222 COVID-19 vaccine. The study, taken as a whole, reports: Along spike, vaccine-associated CD4 TCRs were found throughout, with dominance at 160-218 and 743-854. Reportedly, close to half of spike-specific TCRs are directed against unmutated variant regions. At study baseline, merely roughly 6 AZD1222 recipients were seropositive.

This receptor was identified in an adult who received the AZD1222 COVID-19 vaccine. This sample comprised peripheral blood, obtained 28 days after the second AZD1222 dose.

DNA for the CDR3: TGCGCCAGCAGCCCTGGCTCTAGCGGGGGAGGTGAGACCCAGTACTTC. This encodes CASSPGSSGGGETQYF. The V call is TRBV5-1, the J call TRBJ2-5; 10 nucleotides align to TRBD2. CDR3 size: 16 residues. Losses at the gene ends were 4 bases for V and 5 bases for J; bases not matched to a gene: 11. From germline, CDR1 is SGHRS and CDR2 YFSETQ.